One TCR beta chain is described in this entry. Looked up from germline, CDR1 is MNHNS and CDR2 is SASEGT. CDR3 length equals 17 residues. Trimming cost V 5 bases and J 6 bases; bases outside gene matches: 10. The entry originates in a study of immune characterization of retroperitoneal liposarcoma. A single record per CDR3 protein comes from TCRdb applying MiXCR to the PCR reads. The table lists 8,200 or so distinct CDR3 sequences, 35% to 45% of them singletons. Input material: tumor tissue. The origin of this receptor is a male donor with retroperitoneal liposarcoma. The chain uses TRBV6-1 and TRBJ2-5, with 15 bases aligning to TRBD2. CDR3 in amino acids: CASSSPGLAGGKKTQYF. CDR3 bases: TGTGCCAGCAGTTCCCCAGGACTAGCGGGAGGGAAAAAGACCCAGTACTTC.